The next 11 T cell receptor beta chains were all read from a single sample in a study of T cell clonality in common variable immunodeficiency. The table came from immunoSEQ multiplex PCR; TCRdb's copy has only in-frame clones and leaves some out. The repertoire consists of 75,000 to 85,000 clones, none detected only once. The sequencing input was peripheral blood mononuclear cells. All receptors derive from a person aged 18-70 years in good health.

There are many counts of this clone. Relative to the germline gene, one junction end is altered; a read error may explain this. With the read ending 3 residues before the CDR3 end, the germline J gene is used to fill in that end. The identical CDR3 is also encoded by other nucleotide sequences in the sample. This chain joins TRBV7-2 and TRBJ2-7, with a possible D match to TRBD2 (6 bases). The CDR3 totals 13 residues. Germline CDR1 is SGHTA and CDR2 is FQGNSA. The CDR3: CASSSGLFYEQYF. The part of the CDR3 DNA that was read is TGTGCTAGCAGTTCGGGACTCTTCTACGAG.

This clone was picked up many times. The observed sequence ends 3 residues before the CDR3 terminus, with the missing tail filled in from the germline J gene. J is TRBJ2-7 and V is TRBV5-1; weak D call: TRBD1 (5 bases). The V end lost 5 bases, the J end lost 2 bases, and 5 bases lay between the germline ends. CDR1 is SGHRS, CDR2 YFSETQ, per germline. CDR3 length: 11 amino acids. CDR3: CASRDTYEQYF. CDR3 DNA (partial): TGCGCCAGCAGGGACACCTACGAG.

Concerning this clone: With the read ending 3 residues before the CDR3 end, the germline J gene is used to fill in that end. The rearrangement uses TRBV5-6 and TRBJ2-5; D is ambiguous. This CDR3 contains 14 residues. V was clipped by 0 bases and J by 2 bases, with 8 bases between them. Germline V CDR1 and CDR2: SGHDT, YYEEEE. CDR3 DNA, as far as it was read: TGTGCCAGCAGCTTGGTGGCAGTACAAGAGACC. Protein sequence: CASSLVAVQET. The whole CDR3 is CASSLVAVQETQYF.

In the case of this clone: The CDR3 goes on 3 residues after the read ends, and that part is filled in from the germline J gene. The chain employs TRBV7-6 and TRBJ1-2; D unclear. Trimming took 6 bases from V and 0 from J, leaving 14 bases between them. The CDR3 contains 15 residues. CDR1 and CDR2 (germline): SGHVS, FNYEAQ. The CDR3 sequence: CASSWSVDSNYGYTF. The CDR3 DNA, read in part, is TGTGCCAGCAGTTGGAGTGTTGACTCTAACTATGGC.

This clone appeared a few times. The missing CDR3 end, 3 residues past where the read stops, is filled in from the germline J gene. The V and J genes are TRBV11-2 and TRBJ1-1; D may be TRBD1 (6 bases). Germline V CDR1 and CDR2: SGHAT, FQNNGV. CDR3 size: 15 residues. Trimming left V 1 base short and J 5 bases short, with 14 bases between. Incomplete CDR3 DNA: TGTGCCAGCAGCTTAGTATCAACAGGGAGGACTGAA. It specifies CASSLVSTGRTE. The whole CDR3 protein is CASSLVSTGRTEAFF.

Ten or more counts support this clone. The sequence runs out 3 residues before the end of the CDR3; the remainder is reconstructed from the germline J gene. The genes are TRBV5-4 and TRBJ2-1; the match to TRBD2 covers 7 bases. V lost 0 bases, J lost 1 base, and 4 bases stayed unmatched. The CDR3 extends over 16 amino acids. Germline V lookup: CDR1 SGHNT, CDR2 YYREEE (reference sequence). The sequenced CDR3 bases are TGTGCCAGCAGCTTGGATGGGGGGGGTTCCTACAATGAG. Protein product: CASSLDGGGSYNE. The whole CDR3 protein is CASSLDGGGSYNEQFF.

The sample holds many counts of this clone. The CDR3 DNA, read in part, is TGTGCCAGCAGCTTTGAGCTAGCGGGAAGGGAGACC. The encoded protein is CASSFELAGRET. The CDR3 in its entirety is CASSFELAGRETQYF. V gene TRBV11-2 combines with J gene TRBJ2-5, with 9 bases fitting TRBD2. Read data end 3 residues before the CDR3 end; the end is taken from the germline J gene. Germline CDR1 SGHAT, CDR2 FQNNGV. This CDR3 comprises 15 residues. V lost 3 bases to trimming and J lost 5 bases; unmatched junction nucleotides: 7.

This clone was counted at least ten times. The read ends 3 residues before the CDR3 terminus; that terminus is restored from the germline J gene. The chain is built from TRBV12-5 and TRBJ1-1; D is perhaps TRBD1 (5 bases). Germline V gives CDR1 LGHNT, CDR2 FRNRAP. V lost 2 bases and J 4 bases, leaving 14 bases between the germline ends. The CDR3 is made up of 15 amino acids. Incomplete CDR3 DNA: TGTGCTAGTGGTTTGACCTTAGGGGCTGCCACTGAA. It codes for CASGLTLGAATE. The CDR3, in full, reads CASGLTLGAATEAFF.

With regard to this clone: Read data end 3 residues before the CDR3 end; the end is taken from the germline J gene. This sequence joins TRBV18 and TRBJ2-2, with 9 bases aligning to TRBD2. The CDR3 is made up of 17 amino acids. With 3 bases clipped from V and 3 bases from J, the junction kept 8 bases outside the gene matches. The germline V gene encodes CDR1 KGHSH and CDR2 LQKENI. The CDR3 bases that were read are TGTGCCAGCTCACCGGAGGCGGGAGGGCCTCACACCGGGGAG. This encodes CASSPEAGGPHTGE. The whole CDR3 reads CASSPEAGGPHTGELFF.

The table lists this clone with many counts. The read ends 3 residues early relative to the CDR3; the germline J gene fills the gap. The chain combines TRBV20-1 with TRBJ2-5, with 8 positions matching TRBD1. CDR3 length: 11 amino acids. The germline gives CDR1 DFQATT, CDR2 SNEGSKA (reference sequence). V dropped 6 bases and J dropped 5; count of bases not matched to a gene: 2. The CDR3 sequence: CSAGTGETQYF. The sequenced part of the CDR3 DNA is TGCAGTGCAGGGACAGGCGAGACC.

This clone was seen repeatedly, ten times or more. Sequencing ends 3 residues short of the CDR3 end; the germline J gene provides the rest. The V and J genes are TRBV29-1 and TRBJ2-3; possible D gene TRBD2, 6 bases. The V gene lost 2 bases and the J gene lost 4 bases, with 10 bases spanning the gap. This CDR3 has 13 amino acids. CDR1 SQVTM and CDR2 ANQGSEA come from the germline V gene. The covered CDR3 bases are TGCAGCGTTGAATTGGCTAGCGCAGATACG. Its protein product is CSVELASADT. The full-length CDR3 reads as CSVELASADTQYF.